What follows are 32 T cell receptor beta chains derived from one specimen sequenced in a study of T cells in Graves' hyperthyroidism and ophthalmopathy. Using RNA transcripts as the source, TCR beta CDR3 regions were amplified. The HTBI set primed first-round TCR CDR3 RT-PCR. One entry per CDR3 protein results from TCRdb running MiXCR on the multiplex PCR reads. The sample yields about 360,000 distinct CDR3 sequences, about 12% seen once. Sequencing was performed on blood. These receptors were taken from a woman younger than 30 with Graves' hyperthyroidism.

In this sample, this clonotype turned up many times. The rearrangement joins TRBV2 to TRBJ1-1; no firm D call. Trimming shortened V by 4 bases and J by 1 base, and 7 bases separated the two germline ends. Looked up from germline, CDR1 is SNHLY and CDR2 is FYNNEI. This CDR3 comprises 13 residues. The CDR3 DNA reads as TGTGCCAGCAGTGCTCGGGCGAACACTGAAGCTTTCTTT. Encoded protein: CASSARANTEAFF.

This clonotype was detected many times. The chain employs TRBV3-1 and TRBJ1-5, with D unclear. Germline loops: CDR1 LGHDT, CDR2 YNNKEL (reference sequence). CDR3 length: 15 residues. The V end was cut by 1 base, the J end by 1 base, with 8 bases between. The DNA for the CDR3 is TGTGCCAGCAGCCAAGTTTGGGGAAGCAATCAGCCCCAGCATTTT. Amino acids: CASSQVWGSNQPQHF.

This clonotype was observed at least ten times. The J gene is TRBJ1-6, the V gene TRBV12-3 or TRBV12-4; D call uncertain. The CDR3 spans 16 residues. V lost 6 bases and J lost 0, with 12 bases in between. The CDR3 DNA sequence: TGTGCCAGCAGGGACGATTCCAGCTCCTATAATTCACCCCTCCACTTT. Residues: CASRDDSSSYNSPLHF.

In its sample, this clonotype was seen many times. The J gene is TRBJ1-1, the V gene TRBV20-1; D remains unclear. CDR1 is DFQATT and CDR2 is SNEGSKA in the germline V gene (reference sequence). The CDR3 length is 11 residues. V lost 2 bases to trimming and J lost 0 bases, with 1 base between them. Written as DNA, the CDR3 is TGCAGTGCTAGAATGAACACTGAAGCTTTCTTT. Its protein product is CSARMNTEAFF.

This clonotype appeared many times. This chain connects TRBV10-3 to TRBJ1-1; perhaps TRBD1 as D (6 bases). The germline V and J ends were trimmed by 6 bases and 1 base, with 12 bases remaining between them. CDR1 and CDR2 (germline): ENHRY, SYGVKD. The CDR3 consists of 14 residues. The CDR3 loop is CAIRDSSQNTEAFF. For the CDR3, the DNA is TGTGCCATCAGGGACAGCTCCCAGAACACTGAAGCTTTCTTT.

This clonotype was seen once. A much bigger clone sits one base away, suggesting this may be a read error. The genes are TRBV6-1 and TRBJ2-7; possible D gene TRBD2, 5 bases. Germline CDR1 reads MNHNS; CDR2 reads SASEGT. CDR3 length equals 12 residues. The CDR3 bases are TGTGCCTGCAGACACGGGGACTACGAGCAGTACTTC. This codes for CACRHGDYEQYF.

This clonotype was recorded at least ten times. This chain connects TRBV6-2 or TRBV6-3 to TRBJ2-3, with D perhaps assigned TRBD1 or TRBD2 (5 bases each). Trimming left V 1 base short and J 3 bases short, with 17 bases between. The CDR3 loop spans 17 amino acids. In germline, CDR1 is MNHEY, CDR2 SVGEGT. CDR3 sequence: CASSYLRKGRGTDTQYF. The CDR3 DNA reads TGTGCCAGCAGTTACTTAAGGAAGGGGCGAGGGACAGATACGCAGTATTTT.

The table lists this clonotype with many counts. The chain is built from TRBV11-1 and TRBJ2-2; TRBD2 aligns across 12 bases. With V trimmed by 6 bases and J by 4 bases, 3 bases remained unmatched. The CDR3 extends over 15 amino acids. Germline assignment: CDR1 SGHAT and CDR2 FQDESV (reference sequence). Here the CDR3 reads CASRSTSGGTGELFF. The CDR3 region has the DNA TGTGCCAGCAGATCGACTAGCGGGGGCACCGGGGAGCTGTTTTTT.

This clonotype was recorded a few times. The rearrangement links TRBV6-1 to TRBJ1-3; D ambiguous. This CDR3 spans 15 amino acids. V dropped 5 bases and J dropped 0 bases, with 11 bases sitting between them. Germline V gene sequence: CDR1 MNHNS, CDR2 SASEGT. CDR3 in amino acids: CASSYEGVSGNTIYF. DNA for the CDR3: TGTGCCAGCAGTTATGAGGGTGTCTCTGGAAACACCATATATTTT.

This clonotype was observed many times. DNA of the CDR3: TGTGCCACAAGTCCCGGAACTAGCACAGATACGCAGTATTTT. Its protein is CATSPGTSTDTQYF. This chain connects TRBV15 to TRBJ2-3; D is uncertain. Trimming shortened V by 9 bases and J by 0 bases, and 13 bases separated the two germline ends. The V gene's germline CDR1 is LNHNV and CDR2 YYDKDF (reference sequence). The length of the CDR3 is 14 residues. Combining the CDR3 with reference TRBV15 and TRBJ2-3 gives the whole variable domain DAMVIQNPRYQVTQFGKPVTLSCSQTLNHNVMYWYQQKSSQAPKLLFHYYDKDFNNEADTPDNFQSRRPNTSFCFLDIRSPGLGDTAMYLCATSPGTSTDTQYFGPGTRLTVL.

The table lists this clonotype with many counts. The V call is TRBV20-1, the J call TRBJ2-3, with D perhaps given as TRBD1 or TRBD2 (5 bases each). Germline values: CDR1 DFQATT, CDR2 SNEGSKA (reference sequence). CDR3 length equals 17 residues. V lost 3 bases and J lost 4, with 23 bases in between. CDR3 DNA: TGCAGTGCTAGGGGGCCCCGGAGTAGCGTTTTCTCAGATACGCAGTATTTT. Translated, it gives CSARGPRSSVFSDTQYF.

Only a few counts were recorded for this clonotype. Since a much larger clone is just one base distant, this may be a read error. The J gene is TRBJ1-1, the V gene TRBV15, with 8 bases lining up with TRBD1. The CDR3 is made up of 13 amino acids. The germline CDR1 and CDR2 sequences are LNHNV and YYDKDF (reference sequence). Trimming took 6 bases from V and 3 from J; bases not matched to a gene: 3. CDR3 region: CATRGQVDTEAFF. CDR3 nucleotide sequence: TGTGCCACCAGGGGACAGGTGGACACTGAAGCTTTCTTT.

The chain recombines TRBV7-2 with TRBJ2-1; either TRBD1 or TRBD2 may fit D (6 bases each). The germline V gene has CDR1 SGHTA and CDR2 FQGNSA. The V end was cut by 4 bases, the J end by 8 bases, with 12 bases between. This CDR3 is 13 amino acids long. The CDR3 reads CASSSQEGDEQFF. In DNA form, the CDR3 reads TGTGCCAGCAGCTCGCAGGAGGGGGATGAGCAGTTCTTC.

This clonotype was observed at least ten times. V and J are TRBV11-3 and TRBJ2-7; TRBD1 or TRBD2 may be the D gene (5 bases each). Germline CDR1 reads SGHNT; CDR2 reads YENEEA. Trimming pared 1 base from V and 0 bases from J, leaving 10 bases between. The CDR3 consists of 15 residues. The CDR3 loop is CASSLGDGSSYEQYF. The CDR3 DNA reads as TGTGCCAGCAGCTTAGGGGACGGAAGCTCCTACGAGCAGTACTTC.

This clonotype was seen at least ten times. This sequence joins TRBV28 and TRBJ2-7; 9 bases map to TRBD2. The germline gives CDR1 MDHEN, CDR2 SYDVKM. The CDR3 spans 11 residues. Trimming at V came to 10 bases and at J to 7 bases, leaving 5 bases not matched to a gene. The CDR3 DNA reads as TGTGCCACCCGGACTAGCGCAGAGCAGTACTTC. This codes for CATRTSAEQYF. Based on the CDR3 plus reference TRBV28 and TRBJ2-7, the full variable domain is DVKVTQSSRYLVKRTGEKVFLECVQDMDHENMFWYRQDPGLGLRLIYFSYDVKMKEKGDIPEGYSVSREKKERFSLILESASTNQTSMYLCATRTSAEQYFGPGTRLTVT.

This clonotype was found many times. The rearrangement links TRBV28 to TRBJ2-1; D is possibly TRBD2 (6 bases). V was trimmed by 3 bases and J by 7 bases, leaving 13 bases between them. This CDR3 contains 14 residues. Per germline, CDR1 MDHEN and CDR2 SYDVKM. Written as DNA, the CDR3 is TGTGCCAGCAGTTTGTTTGGTGGGAGGAATGAGCAGTTCTTC. Encoded protein: CASSLFGGRNEQFF.

This chain uses TRBV18 with TRBJ1-2, with no clear D. The CDR3 extends over 15 amino acids. Trimming took 2 bases from V and 0 from J, leaving 10 bases between them. Per the germline V gene, CDR1 is KGHSH and CDR2 is LQKENI. The CDR3 region is CASSPNQATNYGYTF. As DNA, the CDR3 is TGTGCCAGCTCACCAAACCAGGCTACTAACTATGGCTACACCTTC.

The table lists this clonotype with a few counts. The chain employs TRBV9 and TRBJ2-7; 10 bases map to TRBD1. This CDR3 contains 19 residues. V dropped 3 bases and J dropped 0; count of bases not matched to a gene: 15. Germline V gene sequence: CDR1 SGDLS, CDR2 YYNGEE. For the CDR3, the DNA is TGTGCCAGCAGCGCCGCCAGGACAGGGGGACCCCCGGGCTCCTACGAGCAGTACTTC. Its protein product is CASSAARTGGPPGSYEQYF.

The CDR3 region is CASSLSGQTDTQYF. CDR3 DNA sequence: TGTGCCAGCAGCTTGAGCGGACAAACAGATACGCAGTATTTT. The chain employs TRBV7-6 and TRBJ2-3, with D tentatively TRBD1 or TRBD2 (5 bases each). The CDR3 has 14 amino acids. The V and J ends lost 3 bases and 3 bases respectively, with 10 bases between them. Germline CDR1 and CDR2: SGHVS and FNYEAQ.

J is TRBJ2-6 and V is TRBV12-3 or TRBV12-4; 10 bases align to TRBD1. V lost 6 bases to trimming and J lost 4 bases; unmatched junction nucleotides: 3. This CDR3 is built from 15 residues. CDR3 amino acids: CASRWTGGGANVLTF. CDR3 sequence (DNA): TGTGCCAGCAGGTGGACAGGGGGGGGGGCCAACGTCCTGACTTTC.

Regarding this clonotype: No conserved phenylalanine or tryptophan is present at the end of the CDR3, so a read error is the likely explanation. The rearrangement uses TRBV11-2 and TRBJ1-1; D remains unclear. Germline CDR1 and CDR2: SGHAT and FQNNGV. V was pared by 4 bases and J by 5 bases, with 14 bases between. The CDR3 consists of 14 residues. The CDR3 here is CASSSRGIGTEAFS. CDR3 nucleotide sequence: TGTGCCAGCAGCTCCCGAGGAATAGGAACTGAAGCTTTCTCT.

About this clonotype: Without the conserved terminal phenylalanine or tryptophan, this CDR3 likely stems from a read error. The gene calls are TRBV3-1 and TRBJ2-7; D may be TRBD2 (5 bases). Germline CDR1 and CDR2: LGHDT and YNNKEL (reference sequence). V lost 0 bases to trimming and J lost 0 bases, with 6 bases between them. This CDR3 is built from 14 residues. The CDR3 loop reads CASSQEGSSYEQYL. Here the CDR3 DNA reads TGTGCCAGCAGCCAAGAAGGGAGCTCCTACGAGCAGTACCTC.

In its sample, this clonotype was seen many times. The chain uses TRBV20-1 and TRBJ2-7; 7 bases are a match to TRBD1. The junction had 0 bases not matched to a gene; V was cut back by 1 base and J by 6 bases. CDR3 length equals 11 residues. From germline, CDR1 is DFQATT and CDR2 SNEGSKA (reference sequence). The CDR3 bases are TGCAGTGCTAGAGCAGGGGGCGAGCAGTACTTC. This gives the protein CSARAGGEQYF.

There are many counts of this clonotype. V gene TRBV20-1 combines with J gene TRBJ2-1; 10 bases line up with TRBD1. Trimming took 1 base from V and 2 from J; bases not matched to a gene: 5. Germline CDR1 and CDR2: DFQATT and SNEGSKA (reference sequence). CDR3 length: 16 amino acids. The CDR3 DNA follows: TGCAGTGCTAGAGGGGGGACAGGGGAGGCCTACAATGAGCAGTTCTTC. It is translated as CSARGGTGEAYNEQFF.

This clonotype appeared many times. V is TRBV7-2 and J is TRBJ2-1, with D possibly being TRBD2 (5 bases). In germline, CDR1 is SGHTA, CDR2 FQGNSA. This CDR3 comprises 14 residues. V dropped 7 bases and J dropped 6 bases, with 16 bases sitting between them. The CDR3 nucleotides read TGTGCCAGCAAGGAGGTTGGGCTCATCAATGAGCAGTTCTTC. Its translation is CASKEVGLINEQFF.

The chain combines TRBV6-1 with TRBJ1-4; a weak D match, TRBD1 (5 bases). The CDR3 is made up of 15 amino acids. Per the germline V gene, CDR1 is MNHNS and CDR2 is SASEGT. The V end lost 5 bases, the J end lost 5 bases, and 15 bases lay between the germline ends. The CDR3 spells CASSLTGTANEKLFF. The CDR3, as DNA: TGTGCCAGCAGTCTGACCGGGACGGCAAATGAAAAACTGTTTTTT.

This clonotype was counted ten times or more. The chain uses TRBV10-2 and TRBJ1-5; D is possibly TRBD1 (5 bases). V lost 7 bases, J lost 3 bases, and 10 bases lay in between. This CDR3 has 13 residues. Per germline, CDR1 WSHSY and CDR2 SAAADI. CDR3 residues: CASNPGFNQPQHF. The CDR3 DNA is TGCGCCAGCAACCCAGGGTTCAATCAGCCCCAGCATTTT.

V gene TRBV5-1 combines with J gene TRBJ2-3; TRBD2 aligns across 10 bases. Germline V gene sequence: CDR1 SGHRS, CDR2 YFSETQ. V lost 5 bases, J lost 4 bases, and 1 base stayed unmatched. This CDR3 region has 13 residues. The CDR3 loop is CASSGLAADTQYF. In DNA form, the CDR3 reads TGCGCCAGCAGTGGACTAGCGGCAGATACGCAGTATTTT.

In this sample, this clonotype turned up many times. The V gene is TRBV6-1, the J gene TRBJ1-1; maybe TRBD1 (6 bases). The germline CDR1 and CDR2 sequences are MNHNS and SASEGT. V shed 5 bases and J shed 1 base, with 14 bases lying between them. This CDR3 is built from 15 residues. CDR3 in DNA: TGTGCCAGCAGTAACCCCGGGACATCGAACACTGAAGCTTTCTTT. Translation gives CASSNPGTSNTEAFF.

The sample holds many counts of this clonotype. The chain carries TRBV7-3 and TRBJ2-5; D perhaps matches TRBD2 (5 bases). CDR3 size: 12 residues. Deletions cut 1 base from V and 14 bases from J, with 14 bases between. Germline-derived CDR1 and CDR2 are SGHTA and FQGTGA. The CDR3 loop is CASSLMATSGYF. The CDR3 bases are TGTGCCAGCAGCTTAATGGCGACCAGCGGATACTTC.

This clonotype was counted at least ten times. The chain combines TRBV28 with TRBJ1-5; D is unclear. Germline V CDR1 and CDR2: MDHEN, SYDVKM. The CDR3 totals 16 residues. V lost 1 base to trimming and J lost 2 bases, with 12 bases between them. The CDR3 DNA follows: TGTGCCAGCAGTTTATTTACTTGGCAGGGCAATCAGCCCCAGCATTTT. Amino acid sequence: CASSLFTWQGNQPQHF.

This clonotype showed up many times. The rearrangement uses TRBV6-2 or TRBV6-3 and TRBJ1-1, with D perhaps matching TRBD1 (6 bases). The V gene's germline CDR1 is MNHEY and CDR2 SVGEGT. The CDR3 is 15 residues long. Between the trimmed V and J ends, which lost 2 bases and 6 bases, there was a span of 16 bases. This CDR3 reads CASSYGAGEGAEAFF. Written as DNA, the CDR3 is TGTGCCAGCAGTTACGGGGCAGGGGAAGGCGCTGAAGCTTTCTTT.